The clone carrying this TCR beta chain was detected a few times. What it binds is unknown. Libraries for TCRalpha and TCRbeta carried sample barcodes and unique molecular identifiers via 5'RACE. TCRdb processed the 5' RACE reads anew with MiXCR; each CDR3 protein has one entry. The repertoire consists of about 260,000 distinct CDR3 sequences, with 16% occurring once and the leading ten covering 22%. The germline V gene encodes CDR1 SGHTA and CDR2 FQGNSA. The CDR3 is made up of 13 amino acids. V was cut by 2 bases and J by 1 base, with 5 bases left in between. These data belong to a study of T-cell memory formation after mild COVID-19. Findings of the study overall: Researchers found some responding clones in pre-infection memory, a sign that cross-reactive memory joined.

Source material: PBMCs or a T cell subset sorted from them (not recorded which). J is TRBJ1-2 and V is TRBV7-2; D is ambiguous. This sequence was found in a man between 18 and 35 years old who had mild COVID-19 (a few samples of this study predate the infection). Cell type and time point are not known. CDR3 protein: CASSLTLNYGYTF. CDR3 in DNA: TGTGCCAGCAGCTTAACGCTTAACTATGGCTACACCTTC.